What follows are 27 T cell receptor beta chains derived from one specimen sequenced in a study of post-analysis software for immune sequencing data. No cognate antigen is known for these TCRs. Researchers reported that TCR beta cDNA libraries carried unique molecular identifiers. TCRdb used MiXCR to reprocess the PCR reads, holding one entry per CDR3 protein. Found here are almost 700,000 distinct CDR3 sequences, 55% to 60% of them singletons; the top ten hold about 10%. Study observations and caveats: Compared with controls, patients had more of about 5 TRBV segments, including TRBV5-6, TRBV5-1 and TRBV20-1.

Material for sequencing was blood. The source is a girl aged 2 to 9 with multiple sclerosis.

The chain couples TRBV5-1 to TRBJ2-1, with D perhaps matching TRBD1 or TRBD2 (5 bases each). CDR1 is SGHRS and CDR2 is YFSETQ in the germline V gene. The CDR3 totals 17 residues. The ends were cut back, 0 bases at V and 3 bases at J, with 16 bases in the middle. CDR3 sequence: CASSLAGIRENYNEQFF. CDR3 bases: TGCGCCAGCAGCTTGGCCGGGATCAGGGAAAACTACAATGAGCAGTTCTTC.

CDR3 loop: CAWSVPYYEQYF. CDR3 sequence (DNA): TGTGCCTGGAGTGTACCCTATTACGAGCAGTACTTC. This chain uses TRBV30 with TRBJ2-7; D unclear. The CDR3 has 12 amino acids. CDR1 and CDR2 from the germline V gene are GTSNPN and SVGIG (reference sequence). Trimming pared 0 bases from V and 4 bases from J, leaving 7 bases between.

V and J are TRBV6-6 and TRBJ2-5; 9 bases match TRBD1. The germline V gene encodes CDR1 MNHNY and CDR2 SVGAGI (reference sequence). The V and J ends lost 5 bases and 2 bases, in that order; junction bases with no gene match: 6. The CDR3 runs 15 residues. CDR3 region: CASSHAGQGQETQYF. CDR3 coding DNA: TGTGCCAGCAGTCACGCTGGACAGGGGCAAGAGACCCAGTACTTC.

V and J are TRBV4-1 and TRBJ2-2; 7 bases are a match to TRBD1. The junction had 7 bases not matched to a gene; V was cut back by 4 bases and J by 5 bases. The CDR3 has 15 residues. Germline CDR1 is MGHRA and CDR2 is YSYEKL. In nucleotides, the CDR3 is TGCGCCAGCAGCCCCGGGACAGTAGGTACCGGGGAGCTGTTTTTT. Its protein is CASSPGTVGTGELFF.

This chain connects TRBV20-1 to TRBJ2-7, with TRBD2 matching 9 bases. V shed 5 bases and J 2 bases; nucleotides not matched to a gene: 10. CDR3 size: 15 residues. The germline V gene has CDR1 DFQATT and CDR2 SNEGSKA (reference sequence). In DNA form, the CDR3 reads TGCAGTGCTCCAATTACTAGCGGGCTGACCTACGAGCAGTACTTC. It encodes CSAPITSGLTYEQYF.

There are a few counts of this clonotype. The chain joins TRBV4-3 to TRBJ2-5, with 7 bases that match TRBD1. The CDR3 runs 16 residues. Trimming cost V 1 base and J 2 bases; bases outside gene matches: 7. Looked up from germline, CDR1 is LGHNA and CDR2 is YSLEER. The CDR3 DNA sequence: TGCGCCAGCAGCCAAGGGTACAGGGGTCGGCAAGAGACCCAGTACTTC. It yields the protein CASSQGYRGRQETQYF.

This clonotype was observed a few times. The chain couples TRBV24-1 to TRBJ2-7; D is perhaps TRBD2 (6 bases). The DNA end is a closer match to TRBJ2-5, so the J assignment may be wrong. The germline CDR1 and CDR2 sequences are KGHDR and SFDVKD. This CDR3 is built from 14 residues. The CDR3 is CATSGGLRSATQYF. DNA of the CDR3: TGTGCCACCAGTGGGGGACTCCGAAGCGCGACCCAGTACTTC.

Details on this clonotype: The germline gene is not matched at one end of the junction; a read error may be the cause. V gene TRBV9 combines with J gene TRBJ2-5, with TRBD2 matching over 7 bases. Germline V gene data show CDR1 as SGDLS and CDR2 as YYNGEE. The CDR3 length is 15 residues. The CDR3 region has the DNA TGCGCCAGCAGCGGATGGGACTACCTCGGGGAGACCCAGTACTTC. It encodes CASSGWDYLGETQYF.

The chain couples TRBV14 to TRBJ2-3; D not certain. The CDR3 extends over 13 amino acids. Deletions cut 0 bases from V and 6 bases from J, with 7 bases between. Per the germline V gene, CDR1 is SGHDN and CDR2 is FVKESK. The CDR3 loop is CASSQEAWDTQYF. The CDR3 DNA reads TGTGCCAGCAGCCAAGAGGCCTGGGATACGCAGTATTTT.

The rearrangement uses TRBV5-1 and TRBJ2-7; maybe TRBD2 (5 bases). Per germline, CDR1 SGHRS and CDR2 YFSETQ. V dropped 5 bases and J dropped 6 bases, with 18 bases sitting between them. The length of the CDR3 is 14 residues. CDR3 nucleotides: TGCGCCAGCAGATTTGGGCAGAGGGCCTCCGAGCAGTACTTC. Residues: CASRFGQRASEQYF.

This clonotype turned up a few times. V and J are TRBV29-1 and TRBJ2-7; TRBD1 might be the D (6 bases). The CDR3 loop spans 12 amino acids. Between the trimmed V and J ends, which lost 7 bases and 10 bases, there was a span of 20 bases. Looked up from germline, CDR1 is SQVTM and CDR2 is ANQGSEA. The CDR3 sequence: CSAQTGLRGQYF. The DNA for the CDR3 is TGCAGCGCCCAGACAGGACTCCGAGGCCAGTACTTC.

The chain has TRBV7-9 and TRBJ1-2; TRBD1 matches at 9 bases. The trim removed 1 base at V and 6 bases at J, leaving 3 bases unmatched. The CDR3 covers 14 residues. CDR1 is SEHNR and CDR2 is FQNEAQ in the germline V gene (reference sequence). The CDR3 sequence: CASSLGQGENGYTF. CDR3 nucleotide sequence: TGTGCCAGCAGCTTAGGACAGGGGGAAAATGGCTACACCTTC.

CDR3 in DNA: TGTGCCAGCTCACCACCGTTCAGGACTTACCAAGAGACCCAGTACTTC. Translation gives CASSPPFRTYQETQYF. The rearrangement joins TRBV18 to TRBJ2-5; a weak D match, TRBD2 (5 bases). Trimming cost V 0 bases and J 0 bases, with 11 bases left between them. Per the germline V gene, CDR1 is KGHSH and CDR2 is LQKENI. The CDR3 loop spans 16 amino acids.

The chain recombines TRBV7-9 with TRBJ1-2; D is perhaps TRBD1 (5 bases). The ends were cut back, 5 bases at V and 4 bases at J, with 14 bases in the middle. Germline V lookup: CDR1 SEHNR, CDR2 FQNEAQ (reference sequence). This CDR3 is built from 14 residues. CDR3 residues: CASSATGFTYGYTF. The DNA for the CDR3 is TGTGCCAGCAGCGCAACAGGATTCACCTATGGCTACACCTTC.

The J gene is TRBJ1-5, the V gene TRBV20-1, with no clear D. Looked up from germline, CDR1 is DFQATT and CDR2 is SNEGSKA (reference sequence). V was trimmed by 6 bases and J by 7 bases, leaving 16 bases between them. This CDR3 contains 13 residues. In nucleotides, the CDR3 is TGCAGTGCCGGGTTGATGGCTGGGCAGCCCCAGCATTTT. Amino acid sequence: CSAGLMAGQPQHF.

The chain joins TRBV20-1 to TRBJ1-2, with no clear D. The V and J ends lost 1 base and 5 bases respectively, with 11 bases between them. The CDR3 runs to 13 residues. Germline V gene data show CDR1 as DFQATT and CDR2 as SNEGSKA (reference sequence). CDR3 DNA: TGCAGTGCTAGAGCGGGGTTAGAGTATGGCTACACCTTC. This encodes CSARAGLEYGYTF.

The V and J genes are TRBV7-2 and TRBJ2-5; unclear D gene. V was trimmed by 2 bases and J by 0 bases, leaving 13 bases between them. This CDR3 spans 16 amino acids. Germline CDR1 and CDR2: SGHTA and FQGNSA. The CDR3 spells CASSLISGSYQETQYF. CDR3 sequence (DNA): TGTGCCAGCAGCTTAATTTCGGGCAGCTACCAAGAGACCCAGTACTTC.

The gene calls are TRBV28 and TRBJ2-7, with 14 bases lining up with TRBD2. The CDR3 extends over 17 amino acids. V lost 7 bases and J lost 2; bases outside the gene matches: 10. Per germline, CDR1 MDHEN and CDR2 SYDVKM. The CDR3 spells CASNGPRGLAGAYEQYF. CDR3 bases: TGTGCCAGCAACGGACCTCGGGGACTAGCGGGGGCCTACGAGCAGTACTTC.

This chain uses TRBV5-1 with TRBJ2-3; the match to TRBD2 covers 7 bases. The CDR3 consists of 13 residues. Per the germline V gene, CDR1 is SGHRS and CDR2 is YFSETQ. The V segment lost 4 bases and the J segment 2 bases; nucleotides outside the gene matches: 1. This chain's CDR3 is CASSGRDTDTQYF. The CDR3 bases are TGCGCCAGCAGCGGGAGGGACACAGATACGCAGTATTTT.

The chain couples TRBV20-1 to TRBJ1-2; 7 nucleotides agree with TRBD1. Germline CDR1 DFQATT, CDR2 SNEGSKA (reference sequence). V lost 1 base and J lost 2; bases outside the gene matches: 1. This CDR3 is built from 13 residues. CDR3 residues: CSARGDSNYGYTF. Here the CDR3 DNA reads TGCAGTGCTAGAGGGGACAGCAACTATGGCTACACCTTC.

This clonotype appeared a single time. The chain couples TRBV29-1 to TRBJ1-1; 10 nucleotides line up with TRBD1. This CDR3 has 13 residues. Germline V gene lookup returns CDR1 SQVTM and CDR2 ANQGSEA. Trimming cost V 7 bases and J 9 bases; bases outside gene matches: 11. CDR3 loop: CSGRDRGLFKAFF. The CDR3 DNA reads TGCAGCGGCCGGGACAGGGGATTATTTAAAGCTTTCTTT.

The rearrangement links TRBV13 to TRBJ1-5; D is uncertain. The V end was cut by 4 bases, the J end by 5 bases, with 12 bases between. The germline V gene encodes CDR1 PRHDT and CDR2 FYEKMQ (reference sequence). CDR3 size: 14 residues. CDR3 in amino acids: CASSSHGEYQPQHF. CDR3 nucleotides: TGTGCCAGCAGCTCCCATGGGGAGTATCAGCCCCAGCATTTT.

V is TRBV14 and J is TRBJ2-7; D is ambiguous. V was clipped by 1 base and J by 2 bases, with 9 bases between them. CDR1 and CDR2 (germline): SGHDN, FVKESK. The CDR3 loop spans 14 amino acids. The CDR3 is CASSQVPKTYEQYF. CDR3 nucleotides: TGTGCCAGCAGCCAAGTCCCAAAAACCTACGAGCAGTACTTC.

A few counts support this clonotype. V is TRBV4-3 and J is TRBJ2-3, with a tentative D call TRBD1 (6 bases). V was cut by 3 bases and J by 2 bases, with 9 bases left in between. The CDR3 consists of 14 residues. Per germline, CDR1 LGHNA and CDR2 YSLEER. CDR3 nucleotides: TGCGCCAGCAGCCATGACAGGACCACAGATACGCAGTATTTT. Translated, it gives CASSHDRTTDTQYF.

This clonotype was counted only a few times. The chain combines TRBV10-3 with TRBJ2-4, with a tentative D call TRBD1 (6 bases). The DNA end is a closer match to TRBJ2-7, so the J assignment may be wrong. Germline values: CDR1 ENHRY, CDR2 SYGVKD. This CDR3 is built from 13 residues. The CDR3 reads CAISASGVDEQYF. DNA for the CDR3: TGTGCCATCAGTGCGTCAGGGGTCGACGAGCAGTACTTC.

Points on this clonotype: Sequence at one end of the junction differs from germline and may be a read error. This rearrangement joins TRBV11-3 to TRBJ1-2, with TRBD1 matching 7 bases. The CDR3 totals 16 residues. The germline V gene encodes CDR1 SGHNT and CDR2 YENEEA. This CDR3 reads CARSLGGTEAVYGYTF. The CDR3 region has the DNA TGTGCCAGAAGCTTAGGGGGGACAGAAGCCGTCTATGGCTACACCTTC.

The chain recombines TRBV30 with TRBJ2-3; 9 bases map to TRBD1. The CDR3 is made up of 15 amino acids. Germline lookup yields CDR1 GTSNPN and CDR2 SVGIG (reference sequence). Losses at the gene ends were 0 bases for V and 1 base for J; bases not matched to a gene: 2. The CDR3 sequence is CAWSVYRGRTDTQYF. The CDR3 region has the DNA TGTGCCTGGAGTGTGTACAGGGGGCGCACAGATACGCAGTATTTT.